Below are 12 T cell receptor beta chains sequenced from a single sample in a study of CD8 T cells in ankylosing spondylitis. TCRdb called the 5' RACE reads again in MiXCR, with one record for every CDR3 protein. The data hold 150,000 or so distinct CDR3 sequences, with around a tenth observed a single time. The sample comprised blood, either unsorted or a sorted T cell fraction (not recorded which). These receptors originate from a male donor with ankylosing spondylitis or in good health (not recorded which).

A remark on this clonotype: Germline is not matched at one junction end, which may reflect a read error. The DNA of the CDR3 is TGCGGTGCTAGTTCTAGCGGGAGGGCGGATACGCAGTATTTT. This sequence encodes CGASSSGRADTQYF. J is TRBJ2-3 and V is TRBV20-1; TRBD2 agrees at 12 bases. Germline lookup yields CDR1 DFQATT and CDR2 SNEGSKA (reference sequence). This CDR3 has 14 residues.

This clonotype was seen at least ten times. The chain carries TRBV5-1 and TRBJ1-1, with TRBD1 identical over 7 bases. The CDR3 contains 15 residues. The junction had 8 bases not matched to a gene; V was cut back by 4 bases and J by 2 bases. Germline values: CDR1 SGHRS, CDR2 YFSETQ. As DNA, the CDR3 is TGCGCCAGCAGCCCCGAACAGGGGACTAACACTGAAGCTTTCTTT. This translates into CASSPEQGTNTEAFF. The whole variable domain, remainder taken from reference TRBV5-1 and TRBJ1-1, is KAGVTQTPRYLIKTRGQQVTLSCSPISGHRSVSWYQQTPGQGLQFLFEYFSETQRNKGNFPGRFSGRQFSNSRSEMNVSTLELGDSALYLCASSPEQGTNTEAFFGQGTRLTVV.

The gene calls are TRBV12-3 or TRBV12-4 and TRBJ2-3, with D unclear. V was trimmed by 7 bases and J by 7 bases, leaving 9 bases between them. The CDR3 loop spans 11 amino acids. The CDR3 nucleotides read TGTGCCAGCACGGGCCTCAATACGCAGTATTTT. This translates into CASTGLNTQYF.

As regards this clonotype: This may be a read error: a much more frequent sequence differs by one nucleotide. V and J are TRBV11-2 and TRBJ2-5; tentatively, D is TRBD1 or TRBD2 (6 bases each). Trimming removed 3 bases at V and 7 bases at J, with 12 bases between. This CDR3 is 13 amino acids long. CDR1 and CDR2 from the germline V gene are SGHAT and FQNNGV. The CDR3, as DNA: TGTGCCAGCAGCTTCGGGGGCTGGGCGACCCAGTACTTC. It translates to CASSFGGWATQYF.

The chain has TRBV4-2 and TRBJ2-5; D perhaps matches TRBD2 (5 bases). The V end lost 4 bases, the J end lost 3 bases, and 9 bases lay between the germline ends. The germline gives CDR1 LGHNA, CDR2 YNFKEQ. The CDR3 extends over 13 amino acids. This chain's CDR3 is CASSREIKETQYF. CDR3 nucleotide sequence: TGTGCCAGCAGCCGGGAGATAAAAGAGACCCAGTACTTC.

This clonotype has ten or more counts. The chain has TRBV10-3 and TRBJ2-2, with TRBD2 identical over 11 bases. The CDR3 consists of 16 residues. J lost 1 base, V lost 6 bases, and 4 bases had no gene match. Germline loops: CDR1 ENHRY, CDR2 SYGVKD. The CDR3 here is CAIRGTSGRNTGELFF. The CDR3 region has the DNA TGTGCCATCAGGGGTACTAGCGGGAGGAACACCGGGGAGCTGTTTTTT.

This chain joins TRBV7-2 and TRBJ2-7; D remains unclear. Trimming cost V 5 bases and J 7 bases, with 12 bases left between them. Germline CDR1 SGHTA, CDR2 FQGNSA. This CDR3 has 12 residues. CDR3 DNA: TGTGCCAGCAGCCTAGACCCCCTTGAGCAGTACTTC. It codes for CASSLDPLEQYF.

The chain carries TRBV5-1 and TRBJ2-3; 7 bases are a match to TRBD2. Germline assignment: CDR1 SGHRS and CDR2 YFSETQ. The CDR3 loop spans 17 amino acids. J gave up 1 base and V 0 bases, and 8 bases lay outside the gene matches. CDR3 in DNA: TGCGCCAGCAGCTTGGGTCTAGCGGCCGCACGCACAGATACGCAGTATTTT. This encodes CASSLGLAAARTDTQYF. The full variable domain, its missing parts supplied by reference TRBV5-1 and TRBJ2-3, is KAGVTQTPRYLIKTRGQQVTLSCSPISGHRSVSWYQQTPGQGLQFLFEYFSETQRNKGNFPGRFSGRQFSNSRSEMNVSTLELGDSALYLCASSLGLAAARTDTQYFGPGTRLTVL.

The chain employs TRBV2 and TRBJ2-2; the D is unclear. The CDR3 sequence is 12 residues long. Trimming pared 6 bases from V and 4 bases from J, leaving 6 bases between. Germline V gene sequence: CDR1 SNHLY, CDR2 FYNNEI. The CDR3, as DNA: TGTGCCAGCAGGGAGTTCACCGGGGAGCTGTTTTTT. This translates into CASREFTGELFF.

Details on this clonotype: This may stem from a read error, because a much larger clone lies one nucleotide away. V gene TRBV20-1 combines with J gene TRBJ2-4; the D gene is possibly TRBD1 (6 bases). V was pared by 3 bases and J by 9 bases, with 12 bases between. From germline, CDR1 is DFQATT and CDR2 SNEGSKA (reference sequence). The length of the CDR3 is 12 residues. The CDR3 sequence is CSASPDSRIQYF. In nucleotides, the CDR3 is TGCAGTGCTAGCCCGGACAGTCGCATTCAGTACTTC.

This clonotype was counted at least ten times. V and J are TRBV10-2 and TRBJ1-2; TRBD1 aligns across 7 bases. Germline V gene sequence: CDR1 WSHSY, CDR2 SAAADI. Unmatched junction bases numbered 4, after V lost 6 bases and J lost 3 bases. The CDR3 loop spans 13 amino acids. CDR3 in DNA: TGCGCCAGCAGACGCCAGGGGGACTATGGCTACACCTTC. It translates to CASRRQGDYGYTF.

The rearrangement uses TRBV18 and TRBJ1-1; D is ambiguous. Germline V gene lookup returns CDR1 KGHSH and CDR2 LQKENI. Trimming took 2 bases from V and 5 from J, leaving 9 bases between them. The CDR3 is made up of 13 amino acids. The DNA for the CDR3 is TGTGCCAGCTCACCAGGAGGGTTTACTGAAGCTTTCTTT. Its translation: CASSPGGFTEAFF. The variable domain in full, completed from reference TRBV18 and TRBJ1-1, reads NAGVMQNPRHLVRRRGQEARLRCSPMKGHSHVYWYRQLPEEGLKFMVYLQKENIIDESGMPKERFSAEFPKEGPSILRIQQVVRGDSAAYFCASSPGGFTEAFFGQGTRLTVV.